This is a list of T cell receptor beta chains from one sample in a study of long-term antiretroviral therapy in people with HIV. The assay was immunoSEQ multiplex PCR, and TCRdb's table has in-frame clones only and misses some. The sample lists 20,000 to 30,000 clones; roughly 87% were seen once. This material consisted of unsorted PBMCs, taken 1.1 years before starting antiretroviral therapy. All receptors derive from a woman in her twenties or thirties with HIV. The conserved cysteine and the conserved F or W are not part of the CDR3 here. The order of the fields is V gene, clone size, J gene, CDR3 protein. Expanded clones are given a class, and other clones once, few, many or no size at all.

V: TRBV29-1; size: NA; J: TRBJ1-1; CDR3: SVQGTEAF
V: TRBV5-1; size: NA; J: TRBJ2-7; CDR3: ASSLTGGINEQY
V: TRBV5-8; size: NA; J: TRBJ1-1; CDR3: ASSLKHTGREAF
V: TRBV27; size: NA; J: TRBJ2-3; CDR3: VPDTQY
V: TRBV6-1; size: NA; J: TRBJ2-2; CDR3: ASSDPGLAELSNTGELF
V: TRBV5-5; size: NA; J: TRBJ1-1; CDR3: ASSPWALTEAF
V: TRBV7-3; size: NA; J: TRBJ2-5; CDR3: ASSLNDGGGGRQETQY
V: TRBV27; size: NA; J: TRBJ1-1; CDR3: ASSLEGTGGFTEAF
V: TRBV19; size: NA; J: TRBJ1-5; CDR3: ASSGAALYQPQH
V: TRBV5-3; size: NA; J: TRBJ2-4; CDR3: ARSSLQGPSSLAKNIQY
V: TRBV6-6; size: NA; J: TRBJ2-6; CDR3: ANLAGGPGANVLT
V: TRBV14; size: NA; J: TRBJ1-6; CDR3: ASSDWDDRDTLH
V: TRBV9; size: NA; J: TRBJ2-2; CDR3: ASSVGGREGSGELF
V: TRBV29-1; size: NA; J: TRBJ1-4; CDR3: SVAGRLNEKLF
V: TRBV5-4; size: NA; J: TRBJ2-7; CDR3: ASSSGQGGYEQY
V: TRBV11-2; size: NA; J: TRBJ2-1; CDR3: ASSLGLYNEQF
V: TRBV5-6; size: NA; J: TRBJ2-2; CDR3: ASSLVREDPNTGELF
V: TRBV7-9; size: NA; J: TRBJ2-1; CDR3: ASSLARSSGGSNEQF
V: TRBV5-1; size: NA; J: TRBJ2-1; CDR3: ASSLGGSYNEQF
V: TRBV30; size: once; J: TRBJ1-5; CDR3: AWSLRRGSNQPQH
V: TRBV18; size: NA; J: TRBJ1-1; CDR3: ASSSSQNTEAF
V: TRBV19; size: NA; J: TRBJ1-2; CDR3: ASSGTENYGYT
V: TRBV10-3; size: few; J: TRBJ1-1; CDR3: AISQGQGNTEAF
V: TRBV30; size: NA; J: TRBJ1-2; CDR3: AWSEGVNYGYT
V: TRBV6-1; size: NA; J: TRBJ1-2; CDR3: ASSLGSNYGYT
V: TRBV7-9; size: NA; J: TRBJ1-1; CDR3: ASSLISGRVNTEAF
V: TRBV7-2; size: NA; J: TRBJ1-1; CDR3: ASSPAQRQGKAF
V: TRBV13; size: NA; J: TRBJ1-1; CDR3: ASSPRTENTEAF
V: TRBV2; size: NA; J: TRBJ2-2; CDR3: ASSDWTGNSGELF
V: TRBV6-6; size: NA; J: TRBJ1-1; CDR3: ASSFDTEAF
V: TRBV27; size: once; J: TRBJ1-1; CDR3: ASSSPTAGLLEAF
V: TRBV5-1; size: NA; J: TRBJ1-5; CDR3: ASSLSGVQPQH
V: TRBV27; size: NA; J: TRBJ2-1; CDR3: ASSIRDSSGNEQF
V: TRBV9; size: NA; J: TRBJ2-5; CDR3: ASSYGTGGMETQY
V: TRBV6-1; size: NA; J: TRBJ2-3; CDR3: ASSEFRIHTDTQY
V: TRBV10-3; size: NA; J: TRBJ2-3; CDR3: AITKPGLAGLDTQY
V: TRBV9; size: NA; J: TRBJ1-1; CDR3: ASSLSDRGLTEAF
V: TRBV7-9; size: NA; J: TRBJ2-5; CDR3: ASSLEGHQETQY
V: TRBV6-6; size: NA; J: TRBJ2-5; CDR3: ATHNPRRGVETQY
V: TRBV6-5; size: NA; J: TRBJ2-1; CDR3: ASEVTYGGYNEQF
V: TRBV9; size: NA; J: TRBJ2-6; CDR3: ASSVEVSGANVLT
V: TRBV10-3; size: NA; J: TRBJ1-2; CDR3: AIRPTGDIYGYT
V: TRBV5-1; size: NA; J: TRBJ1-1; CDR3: ASSSFLGDTEAF
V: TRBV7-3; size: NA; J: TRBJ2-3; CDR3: ASSLGADTQY
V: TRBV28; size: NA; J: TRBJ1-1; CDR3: ASKMKNTEAF
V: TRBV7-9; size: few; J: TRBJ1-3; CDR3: ASSFPSPSSGNTIY
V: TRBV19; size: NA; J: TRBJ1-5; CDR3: ASSDSGLGQPQH
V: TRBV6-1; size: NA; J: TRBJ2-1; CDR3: ASSGGTDLNEQF